The entry below describes one T cell receptor (beta chain). Antigen unknown. The data derive from a study of vaccination effects on CD4 cells after COVID-19. An approximately ten-day culture period preceded the isolation of CD4+ T cells. TCRdb's table, derived via immunoSEQ multiplex PCR, lists solely in-frame clones and lacks some. The sample shows about 37,000 clones, 65% to 85% of them seen only once. Study-wide results and caveats: Healthy vaccinees' vaccine-induced clones included only 1 of 255 cross-reacting with common cold coronaviruses.

This CDR3 spans 13 amino acids. V shed 7 bases, J shed 2 bases, and the junction held 4 bases outside the gene matches. CDR1 SGHNT and CDR2 YYREEE come from the germline V gene (reference sequence). Sequenced here: CD4+ T cells from PBMCs cultured without peptide, sampled before COVID-19 vaccination. The V call is TRBV5-4, the J call TRBJ2-3, with 7 bases fitting TRBD1. This receptor was obtained from a human donor who received a COVID-19 vaccine. CDR3 sequence (DNA): TGTGCCAGCCACGACAGGGCCACAGATACGCAGTATTTT. Translated: CASHDRATDTQYF.